This is a list of T cell receptor beta chains from one sample in a study of blood T cell repertoires in COVID-19. The data were produced by immunoSEQ multiplex PCR, yet TCRdb's version contains in-frame clones alone and is incomplete. The sample has 150,000 to 200,000 clones, roughly four fifths seen once. The specimen was peripheral blood. All receptors come from a man in his fifties or sixties who had recovered from COVID-19. CDR3s include the opening cysteine and the closing phenylalanine or tryptophan.

cdr3_length,v_call,cdr3_aa
15,TRBV5-4,CASSRGTSGTYEQYF
15,TRBV19,CASSSPQGSHNEQFF
13,TRBV2,CASSRGPGETQYF
13,TRBV7-3,CASSPDRKETQYF
18,TRBV10-3,CAISEVQTSGMNTGELFF
14,TRBV6-5,CASNPGDISSPLHF
14,TRBV24-1,CATSLGISNQPQHF
15,TRBV3-1/TRBV3-2,CASSPQGPGANVLTF
15,TRBV19,CASSIAAGGRYGYTF
15,TRBV6-4,CASSDQGLAGAEQYF
16,TRBV15,CATSRDPTGTFNEQFF
13,TRBV11-2,CASSLGGRQPQHF
17,TRBV6-4,CASRRLGGGQMRYEQYF
13,TRBV5-6,CASSRQGTYEQYF
15,TRBV19,CASSIGLAGFNEQFF
14,TRBV7-3,CASSIRHSTDTQYF
15,TRBV28,CASSLEGAWGQPQHF
15,TRBV7-2,CASSLGLAGTYEQYF
19,TRBV2,CASSEFSGAFWAENQPQHF
15,TRBV7-2,CASSFGAGFNYGYTF
16,TRBV7-2,CASSPRGLAGDNEQFF
14,TRBV6-1,CASSEDLRRNEQFF
13,TRBV11-1,CASSLDSYYGYTF
14,TRBV30,CAWMPGVAKNIQYF
14,TRBV7-8,CASSLGVRGTEAFF
15,TRBV28,CASSLVTPGNQPQHF
15,TRBV6-1,CASSEGTGGNTEAFF
15,TRBV19,CASSISREVSYEQYF
14,TRBV3-1/TRBV3-2,CASSQRRVDYEQYF
14,TRBV7-2,CASRETSGYNEQFF